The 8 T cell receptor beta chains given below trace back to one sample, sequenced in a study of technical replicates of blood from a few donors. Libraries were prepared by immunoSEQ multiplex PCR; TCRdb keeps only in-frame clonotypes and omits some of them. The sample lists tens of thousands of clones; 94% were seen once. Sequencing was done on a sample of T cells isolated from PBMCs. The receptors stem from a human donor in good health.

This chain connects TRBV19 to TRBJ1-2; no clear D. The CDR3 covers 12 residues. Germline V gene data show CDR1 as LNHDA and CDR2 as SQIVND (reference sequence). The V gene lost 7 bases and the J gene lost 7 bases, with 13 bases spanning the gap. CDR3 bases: TGTGCCAGTAATCCGGGAGCGGCTGGCTACACCTTC. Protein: CASNPGAAGYTF.

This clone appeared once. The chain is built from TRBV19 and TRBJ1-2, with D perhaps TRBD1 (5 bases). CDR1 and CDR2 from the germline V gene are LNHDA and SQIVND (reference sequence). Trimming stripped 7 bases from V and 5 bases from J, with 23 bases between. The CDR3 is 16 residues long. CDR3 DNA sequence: TGTGCCAGTACCACACAGGTGCCGACCCTCCGTTATGGCTACACCTTC. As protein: CASTTQVPTLRYGYTF.

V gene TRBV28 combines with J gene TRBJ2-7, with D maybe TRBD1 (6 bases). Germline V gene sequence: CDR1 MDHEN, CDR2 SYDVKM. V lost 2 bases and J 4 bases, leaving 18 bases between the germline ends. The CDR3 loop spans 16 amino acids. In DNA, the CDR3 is TGTGCCAGCAGTTTAGGGCACAGGGCGTCGACATACGAGCAGTACTTC. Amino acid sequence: CASSLGHRASTYEQYF.

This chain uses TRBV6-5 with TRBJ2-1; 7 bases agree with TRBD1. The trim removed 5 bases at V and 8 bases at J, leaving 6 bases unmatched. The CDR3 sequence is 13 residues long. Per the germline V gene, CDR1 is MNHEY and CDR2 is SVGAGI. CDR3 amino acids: CASSTRDSDEQFF. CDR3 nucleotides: TGTGCCAGCAGTACTCGGGACAGCGATGAGCAGTTCTTC.

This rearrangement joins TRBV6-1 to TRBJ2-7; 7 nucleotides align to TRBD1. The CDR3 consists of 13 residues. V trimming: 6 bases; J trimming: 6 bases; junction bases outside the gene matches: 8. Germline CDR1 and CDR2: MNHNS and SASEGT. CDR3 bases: TGTGCCAGCAGCCCGGGACAGATCCGCGAGCAGTACTTC. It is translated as CASSPGQIREQYF.

The CDR3 loop reads CASSTGTGAPNTEAFF. DNA for the CDR3: TGTGCCAGCAGCACTGGGACAGGGGCACCGAACACTGAAGCTTTCTTT. V and J are TRBV5-4 and TRBJ1-1; 10 bases agree with TRBD1. V trimming: 4 bases; J trimming: 1 base; junction bases outside the gene matches: 7. CDR1 and CDR2 from the germline V gene are SGHNT and YYREEE (reference sequence). CDR3 size: 16 residues.

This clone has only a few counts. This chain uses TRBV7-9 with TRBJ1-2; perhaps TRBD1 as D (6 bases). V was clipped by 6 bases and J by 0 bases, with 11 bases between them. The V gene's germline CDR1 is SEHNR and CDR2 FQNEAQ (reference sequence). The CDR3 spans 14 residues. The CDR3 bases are TGTGCCAGCAGTTCGGACAGTACTAACTATGGCTACACCTTC. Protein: CASSSDSTNYGYTF.

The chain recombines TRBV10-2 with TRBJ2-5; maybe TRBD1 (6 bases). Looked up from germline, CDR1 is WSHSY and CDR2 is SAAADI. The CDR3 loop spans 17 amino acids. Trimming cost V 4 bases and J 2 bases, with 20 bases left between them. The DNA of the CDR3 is TGCGCCAGCAGTGCCCCCTCTTGGACGACAGGACAAGAGACCCAGTACTTC. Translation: CASSAPSWTTGQETQYF.